This T cell receptor (beta chain) was identified during a study of T-cell memory formation after mild COVID-19. Study in general: The TCR clusters were mostly specific to one donor. Notes on the study in general: CD4+ contracting clones were mainly CM and EM; CD8+ ones, EMRA.

This clonotype was seen a handful of times. Its matching antigen is unknown. Germline V lookup: CDR1 MNHNY, CDR2 SVGAGI (reference sequence). Unmatched junction bases numbered 7, after V lost 6 bases and J lost 5 bases. The CDR3 length is 14 residues. 5'RACE primed at constant segments yielded TCR alpha and TCR beta cDNA libraries bearing sample barcodes and UMIs. TCRdb analysed the 5' RACE reads with MiXCR anew, one entry per CDR3 protein. The sample records about 350,000 distinct CDR3 sequences, less than 25% being singletons. The sequence was obtained from a man aged 18 to 30 who had mild COVID-19 (a few samples of this study predate the infection). Cell type and time point are not known. The chain links TRBV6-6 to TRBJ2-5, with 9 nucleotides matching TRBD1. The sample was PBMCs or a T cell subset sorted from them (not recorded which). The CDR3 sequence: CASRLTGGGETQYF. Here the CDR3 DNA reads TGTGCCAGCAGGCTGACAGGGGGAGGGGAGACCCAGTACTTC.